The rows below give T cell receptor beta chains drawn from one sample of a study of vaccination effects on CD4 cells after COVID-19. Clones were sequenced by immunoSEQ multiplex PCR, and TCRdb holds only the in-frame ones, with some missing. Seen here are 14,000 or so clones, less than 85% observed once, and the top ten hold around 23%. These receptors have no identified antigens. Source: CD4+ T cells from PBMCs cultured with HCoV-229E spike peptides, taken before COVID-19 vaccination. These receptors all stem from a human donor who received a COVID-19 vaccine. The conserved cysteine and the conserved F or W are not part of the CDR3 here. D genes are given only for firm matches.

j_call v_call d_call cdr3_aa
TRBJ1-4 TRBV14 NA ASSQDRLKLF
TRBJ1-1 TRBV18 NA ASSTERVSAF
TRBJ2-5 TRBV5-1 TRBD1 ASSLGQGSRQETQY
TRBJ1-5 TRBV30 TRBD1 AWSAPGGGNQPQH
TRBJ1-5 TRBV7-2 NA ASSFGPSNPQH
TRBJ2-7 TRBV3-1/TRBV3-2 NA ASSRPGRSSSYEQY
TRBJ2-3 TRBV27 TRBD2 ASSGLVVDTQY
TRBJ2-3 TRBV7-2 NA ASTRWGATDTQY
TRBJ1-2 TRBV3-1/TRBV3-2 TRBD1 ASSPRQGVKYGYT
TRBJ1-1 TRBV27 TRBD1 ASRRDRAFTEAF
TRBJ1-5 TRBV2 TRBD1 ASSEGQGGQPQH
TRBJ2-2 TRBV2 NA ASRINTGELF
TRBJ2-2 TRBV4-2 NA ASSQADPGVTNTGELF
TRBJ2-1 TRBV11-3 NA ASSLDRGANEQF
TRBJ1-6 TRBV7-9 NA ASSLAAHNNSPLH
TRBJ1-2 TRBV9 TRBD1 ASSVGTGANYGYT
TRBJ1-6 TRBV9 NA ASSVDITGTPLH
TRBJ2-7 TRBV23-1 TRBD1 ASSRSQDRAGQY
TRBJ1-3 TRBV30 NA AWGDGRAGNTIY
TRBJ1-5 TRBV5-1 TRBD1 ASSAGHRGRRRQPQH
TRBJ1-2 TRBV6-5 TRBD1 ASIPPGTGERGYT
TRBJ1-1 TRBV7-2 NA ASSLGPGFNTEAF
TRBJ1-1 TRBV10-3 NA AIRAHDDTEAF
TRBJ1-2 TRBV5-1 NA ASSLGDTANYGYT
TRBJ1-2 TRBV6-4 NA ASSGQDYYGYT
TRBJ2-5 TRBV27 TRBD1 ASSTDRAETQY
TRBJ1-1 TRBV10-3 NA AISAGRDNTEAF
TRBJ2-4 TRBV11-2 TRBD1 ASSSRTGIGNIQY
TRBJ1-1 TRBV28 NA ATMGGGTEAF
TRBJ2-3 TRBV5-1 NA ASSLGPGAEADTQY
TRBJ2-1 TRBV4-1 NA ASSQRALGNSYNEQF
TRBJ2-2 TRBV2 NA ASGLASNTGELF
TRBJ1-1 TRBV29-1 TRBD1 SLDPGGGTEAF
TRBJ2-7 TRBV28 TRBD2 ASSRLAGSRAYEQY
TRBJ1-2 TRBV9 TRBD1 ASSVLGQGFYGYT
TRBJ1-2 TRBV12-3/TRBV12-4 NA ASSLSSRAGYT
TRBJ2-7 TRBV6-6 NA ASSYSAGSEQY
TRBJ1-2 TRBV28 TRBD1 ASSRGRTGNYGYT
TRBJ1-5 TRBV6-4 NA ASSDSEGQPQH
TRBJ2-4 TRBV10-3 NA AISESGGQGLAKNIQY
TRBJ2-1 TRBV7-2 NA ASSLKGSYNEQF